One and the same sample provided the 18 T cell receptor beta chains below, sequenced in a study of blood T cell repertoires in COVID-19 (dated by TCRdb to 2019 to 2021). Library generation was performed with the immunoSEQ multiplex PCR assay. TCRdb took this table from immuneACCESS and kept in-frame rearrangements with V and J called. Such tables lack part of the clones; where checked against another copy, unresolved V genes explain under half of the gap, and the rest is unexplained. The sample records about 76,000 clones, approximately 88% of which are singletons. The ten largest account for approximately 5% of the sample. Specimen: peripheral blood. The receptor set was obtained from a man in his forties or fifties with active COVID-19.

The V call is TRBV4-3, the J call TRBJ2-7; tentatively, D is TRBD1 (5 bases). The CDR3 length is 14 residues. V lost 0 bases to trimming and J lost 6 bases, with 12 bases between them. From germline, CDR1 is LGHNA and CDR2 YSLEER. The chain's CDR3 is CASSQDLGVREQYF. In DNA, the CDR3 is TGCGCCAGCAGCCAAGATTTAGGGGTTCGCGAGCAGTACTTC.

The chain joins TRBV23-1 to TRBJ2-3; tentative D call: TRBD1 (5 bases). TRBV23-1 is an ORF, with its function uncertain. The CDR3 is 10 amino acids. V was clipped by 11 bases and J by 6 bases, with 9 bases between them. Here the CDR3 DNA reads TGCGCCTGCAAGGGGGATACGCAGTATTTT. Its translation: CACKGDTQYF.

This chain connects TRBV3-1 (or the pseudogene TRBV3-2) to TRBJ2-7; 9 nucleotides match TRBD1. Germline V gene sequence: CDR1 LGHDT, CDR2 YNNKEL (reference sequence). V was clipped by 1 base and J by 5 bases; unmatched bases: 3. CDR3 length: 14 residues. CDR3 amino acids: CASSQAGTGNEQYF. The DNA of the CDR3 is TGTGCCAGCAGCCAAGCCGGGACAGGGAACGAGCAGTACTTC.

V is TRBV4-1 and J is TRBJ1-1; 12 nucleotides match TRBD1. J was trimmed by 7 bases and V by 4 bases; bases with no gene match: 10. This CDR3 spans 16 amino acids. CDR1 and CDR2 (germline): MGHRA, YSYEKL. The CDR3 protein is CASSPPPGQGAGEAFF. The CDR3 DNA reads as TGCGCCAGCAGCCCACCACCGGGACAGGGGGCTGGTGAAGCTTTCTTT.

This chain links TRBV7-2 with TRBJ2-2, with 7 bases that match TRBD1. V dropped 6 bases and J dropped 5; count of bases not matched to a gene: 6. Germline V gives CDR1 SGHTA, CDR2 FQGNSA. The CDR3 sequence is 14 residues long. In DNA form, the CDR3 reads TGTGCCAGCAGAAATACAGGGGTTACCGGGGAGCTGTTTTTT. It specifies CASRNTGVTGELFF.

The rearrangement uses TRBV11-2 and TRBJ2-5; TRBD2 is a possible D gene (6 bases). The CDR3 is 15 residues long. The germline V and J ends were trimmed by 0 bases and 3 bases, with 11 bases remaining between them. Germline V CDR1 and CDR2: SGHAT, FQNNGV. DNA for the CDR3: TGTGCCAGCAGCTTAGATGGAGGGAAAGAAGAGACCCAGTACTTC. Its translation: CASSLDGGKEETQYF.

The CDR3 DNA reads TGTGCCTGGAGTGTACAGCGGAATGTCCAAGAGACCCAGTACTTC. Protein: CAWSVQRNVQETQYF. The gene calls are TRBV30 and TRBJ2-5, with D perhaps TRBD2 (5 bases). CDR3 length: 15 amino acids. CDR1 and CDR2 (germline): GTSNPN, SVGIG (reference sequence). The V end was cut by 0 bases, the J end by 1 base, with 12 bases between. Full variable domain (missing parts from reference TRBV30 and TRBJ2-5): SQTIHQWPATLVQPVGSPLSLECTVEGTSNPNLYWYRQAAGRGLQLLFYSVGIGQISSEVPQNLSASRPQDRQFILSSKKLLLSDSGFYLCAWSVQRNVQETQYFGPGTRLLVL.

The chain couples TRBV5-1 to TRBJ2-5, with 8 bases fitting TRBD1. The CDR3 extends over 14 amino acids. Looked up from germline, CDR1 is SGHRS and CDR2 is YFSETQ. The trim removed 2 bases at V and 5 bases at J, leaving 5 bases unmatched. The CDR3 DNA follows: TGCGCCAGCAGCTTCTCAGGGGGCCGGGAGACCCAGTACTTC. Encoded protein: CASSFSGGRETQYF.

In its sample, this clone was seen a few times. The rearrangement links TRBV11-1 to TRBJ2-7; the match to TRBD1 covers 9 bases. CDR1 is SGHAT, CDR2 FQDESV, per germline (reference sequence). Germline trimming cut 8 bases from V and 5 bases from J; bases unmatched to any gene: 7. The CDR3 consists of 13 residues. The CDR3 is CASGRQGVHEQYF. In DNA, the CDR3 is TGTGCCAGCGGAAGACAGGGGGTCCACGAGCAGTACTTC.

As DNA, the CDR3 is TGTGCCATCATGAGGGACTCTGGAAACACCATATATTTT. It translates to CAIMRDSGNTIYF. This chain links TRBV10-3 with TRBJ1-3; no definite D call. The germline V gene has CDR1 ENHRY and CDR2 SYGVKD. This CDR3 has 13 residues. Trimming left V 7 bases short and J 0 bases short, with 7 bases between.

The chain joins TRBV18 to TRBJ2-7; TRBD1 matches at 8 bases. Germline V gene lookup returns CDR1 KGHSH and CDR2 LQKENI. The CDR3 covers 14 residues. J was trimmed by 3 bases and V by 4 bases; bases with no gene match: 5. The CDR3 here is CASSLTGGNYEQYF. In DNA form, the CDR3 reads TGTGCCAGCTCACTCACAGGGGGGAACTACGAGCAGTACTTC.

This chain uses TRBV4-3 with TRBJ2-1, with 8 bases fitting TRBD2. The junction had 0 bases not matched to a gene; V was cut back by 0 bases and J by 2 bases. CDR1 and CDR2 (germline): LGHNA, YSLEER. The CDR3 is 15 amino acids. As DNA, the CDR3 is TGCGCCAGCAGCCAAGATAGCGGGGCCTACAATGAGCAGTTCTTC. Translating gives CASSQDSGAYNEQFF.

This sequence joins TRBV11-2 and TRBJ1-6, with a possible D match to TRBD1 (6 bases). This CDR3 spans 15 amino acids. The V gene's germline CDR1 is SGHAT and CDR2 FQNNGV. The V and J ends lost 1 base and 10 bases respectively, with 14 bases between them. The CDR3 loop is CASSLVRGSSSPLHF. The DNA of the CDR3 is TGTGCCAGCAGCTTAGTCAGGGGAAGTAGCTCACCCCTCCACTTT.

The genes are TRBV27 and TRBJ2-3, with D maybe TRBD2 (6 bases). The CDR3 is made up of 14 amino acids. The V end lost 10 bases, the J end lost 2 bases, and 16 bases lay between the germline ends. From germline, CDR1 is MNHEY and CDR2 SMNVEV (reference sequence). CDR3 DNA sequence: TGTGCCACCTCATCGCGGGACTTCACAGATACGCAGTATTTT. It specifies CATSSRDFTDTQYF.

The chain links TRBV15 to TRBJ2-1; D might be TRBD2 (7 bases). Trimming pared 1 base from V and 10 bases from J, leaving 11 bases between. Looked up from germline, CDR1 is LNHNV and CDR2 is YYDKDF (reference sequence). CDR3 length: 13 residues. The CDR3: CATSRGGGGEQFF. The CDR3 DNA sequence: TGTGCCACCAGCAGAGGCGGGGGCGGAGAGCAGTTCTTC. The whole variable domain, remainder taken from reference TRBV15 and TRBJ2-1, is DAMVIQNPRYQVTQFGKPVTLSCSQTLNHNVMYWYQQKSSQAPKLLFHYYDKDFNNEADTPDNFQSRRPNTSFCFLDIRSPGLGDTAMYLCATSRGGGGEQFFGPGTRLTVL.

The chain combines TRBV11-2 with TRBJ2-7; maybe TRBD2 (6 bases). Looked up from germline, CDR1 is SGHAT and CDR2 is FQNNGV. The CDR3 runs 17 residues. V was cut by 0 bases and J by 0 bases, with 15 bases left in between. The CDR3 protein is CASSLDRGGVTSYEQYF. CDR3 in DNA: TGTGCCAGCAGCTTAGATCGTGGAGGGGTGACCTCCTACGAGCAGTACTTC.

The chain joins TRBV27 to TRBJ2-5; 7 nucleotides align to TRBD1. The CDR3 length is 14 residues. The V segment lost 4 bases and the J segment 4 bases; nucleotides outside the gene matches: 6. Looked up from germline, CDR1 is MNHEY and CDR2 is SMNVEV (reference sequence). CDR3 region: CASSSPAGGETQYF. CDR3 sequence (DNA): TGTGCCAGCAGTTCTCCTGCAGGGGGAGAGACCCAGTACTTC.

The chain uses TRBV10-3 and TRBJ1-2; 10 nucleotides align to TRBD1. Germline trimming cut 2 bases from V and 3 bases from J; bases unmatched to any gene: 3. This CDR3 contains 15 residues. From germline, CDR1 is ENHRY and CDR2 SYGVKD. The CDR3 DNA reads TGTGCCATCAGTGAGGGGACAGGGGATTACTATGGCTACACCTTC. It encodes CAISEGTGDYYGYTF.